Included here is one T cell receptor (beta chain) sequence, with context. Its matching antigen is unknown. The PCR ran on 60 Vbeta and 13 Jbeta primers. As handled by the study authors: In a later analysis, of about 80 million unique beta chains, about 12 million appeared in at least two donors. Assay: immunoSEQ multiplex PCR; the TCRdb copy retains only in-frame clones and omits some. V and J calls plus clone size are reproduced from that table; the DNA served to infer D and trimming. The table records 210,000 or so clones, around 87% of them present only once. The data were obtained in a study of cytomegalovirus exposure and HLA in healthy donors. Notes on the study in general: The study flagged approximately 180 TCR beta chains as cytomegalovirus-associated. Earlier analysis found most TCR beta V segments productive about 87% or about 30% of the time. Follow-up analysis later connected one missense variant in DCLRE1C with trimming of TCR beta V- and J-genes.

There are 16 residues in the CDR3. V lost 5 bases and J lost 7, with 18 bases in between. Germline V lookup: CDR1 SGHTA, CDR2 FQGNSA. The sample taken for sequencing was PBMCs. The sequence was obtained from a young man in good health and CMV-seronegative. This chain uses TRBV7-2 with TRBJ1-6; TRBD1 is a possible D gene (5 bases). The CDR3 nucleotides are TGTGCCAGCAGCCCCTTCACGAAGACAGTAAATTCACCCCTCCACTTT. This encodes CASSPFTKTVNSPLHF.